Listed below are T cell receptor beta chains from one sample, sequenced in a study of early T cells in non-severe SARS-CoV-2 infection. TCRdb re-called the 5' RACE reads with MiXCR, one entry per CDR3 protein. Of tens of thousands of distinct CDR3 sequences detected, about 10% appear once; the ten largest clones hold approximately 4%. Here the sequenced sample was whole blood, taken at baseline. The receptor source for this set is an adult who was a healthcare worker with PCR-confirmed SARS-CoV-2 infection or an uninfected control (not recorded which). The CDR3 runs from the conserved cysteine through the conserved F or W. Each record gives: J gene, D gene, clone size, V gene, CDR3 protein, CDR3 DNA. D genes are given only for firm matches. Expanded clones are given a class, and other clones once, few, many or no size at all.

TRBJ2-1 | NA | NA | TRBV11-3 | CASSRGWQGWGEQFF | TGTGCCAGCAGCCGAGGCTGGCAGGGTTGGGGTGAGCAGTTCTTC
TRBJ1-1 | TRBD1 | few | TRBV12-3/TRBV12-4 | CASSPGTGWNTEAFF | TGTGCCAGCAGTCCCGGGACAGGGTGGAACACTGAAGCTTTCTTT
TRBJ2-7 | NA | many | TRBV28 | CASSSLGLYEQYF | TGTGCCAGCAGTTCCTTGGGCCTTTACGAGCAGTACTTC
TRBJ1-4 | NA | NA | TRBV29-1 | CSVELGLPPPGQLFF | TGCAGCGTTGAGTTGGGCCTCCCGCCGCCGGGGCAACTGTTTTTT
TRBJ1-5 | NA | few | TRBV7-2 | CASSLSGRDQPQHF | TGTGCCAGCAGCTTATCAGGGAGGGATCAGCCCCAGCATTTT
TRBJ2-1 | NA | few | TRBV5-5 | CASSPGSFRNEQFF | TGTGCCAGCAGCCCCGGTTCCTTCAGGAATGAGCAGTTCTTC
TRBJ2-7 | NA | few | TRBV4-1 | CASSQTGPTPEQYF | TGCGCCAGCAGCCAAACAGGACCCACCCCCGAGCAGTACTTC
TRBJ2-7 | TRBD1 | few | TRBV13 | CASSYQLTGLDYEQYF | TGTGCCAGCAGCTACCAATTGACAGGGCTGGACTACGAGCAGTACTTC
TRBJ1-3 | NA | many | TRBV11-2 | CASSSLRDYGVGNTIYF | TGTGCCAGCAGCTCCCTCCGGGACTATGGTGTGGGAAACACCATATATTTT
TRBJ2-7 | NA | few | TRBV27 | CASSQRASYEQYF | TGTGCCAGCAGTCAGAGGGCCTCCTACGAGCAGTACTTC
TRBJ2-7 | TRBD2 | NA | TRBV12-3/TRBV12-4 | CASSPAGEGNEQYF | TGTGCCAGCAGTCCCGCGGGGGAGGGCAACGAGCAGTACTTC
TRBJ2-7 | NA | many | TRBV11-2 | CASSPSRARAYEQYF | TGTGCCAGCAGCCCCAGCAGGGCTAGGGCCTACGAGCAGTACTTC
TRBJ1-6 | NA | many | TRBV28 | CASSLGVRRSPLHF | TGTGCCAGCAGCCTGGGGGTCCGTCGGTCACCCCTCCACTTT
TRBJ2-7 | NA | NA | TRBV2 | CASSRAYEQYF | TGTGCCAGCAGTAGGGCCTACGAGCAGTACTTC
TRBJ2-3 | NA | few | TRBV7-9 | CASSFARGGADTQYF | TGTGCCAGCAGCTTCGCTCGTGGGGGCGCAGATACGCAGTATTTT
TRBJ1-2 | NA | few | TRBV12-3/TRBV12-4 | CASKRSGNYGYTF | TGTGCCAGCAAACGGTCAGGGAACTATGGCTACACCTTC
TRBJ2-3 | NA | few | TRBV28 | CASSYPIFPDSSSTDTQYF | TGTGCCAGCAGTTACCCAATCTTCCCTGACTCCTCCAGCACAGATACGCAGTATTTT
TRBJ1-5 | NA | few | TRBV6-1 | CASRETGLGGSNQPQHF | TGTGCCAGCAGGGAAACAGGGTTGGGGGGGAGCAATCAGCCCCAGCATTTT
TRBJ1-4 | NA | NA | TRBV7-9 | CASSLGAGRNEKLFF | TGTGCCAGCAGCTTAGGTGCAGGACGGAATGAAAAACTGTTTTTT
TRBJ2-2 | TRBD2 | NA | TRBV29-1 | CSVAGLAGAGELFF | TGCAGCGTAGCCGGACTAGCGGGAGCCGGGGAGCTGTTTTTT
TRBJ2-3 | TRBD1 | few | TRBV20-1 | CSARDQGVEATDTQYF | TGCAGTGCTAGAGACCAGGGGGTAGAAGCAACAGATACGCAGTATTTT
TRBJ1-4 | NA | NA | TRBV19 | CASSKEDEKLFF | TGTGCCAGTAGTAAAGAGGATGAAAAACTGTTTTTT
TRBJ2-1 | NA | NA | TRBV19 | CASSIQAYNEQFF | TGTGCCAGTAGTATACAGGCGTACAATGAGCAGTTCTTC
TRBJ2-7 | NA | NA | TRBV10-1 | CASSEATGHLSEQYF | TGCGCCAGCAGTGAGGCAACAGGGCACCTCAGCGAGCAGTACTTC
TRBJ2-7 | NA | NA | TRBV7-9 | CASSPSASRGYYEQYF | TGTGCCAGCAGCCCCTCCGCTTCGCGGGGATACTACGAGCAGTACTTC
TRBJ2-7 | NA | NA | TRBV2 | CASSDPQGPPPYEQYF | TGTGCCAGCAGTGACCCGCAGGGGCCCCCCCCCTACGAGCAGTACTTC
TRBJ2-7 | NA | few | TRBV19 | CASSISGAIDEQYF | TGTGCCAGTAGTATATCAGGGGCAATCGACGAGCAGTACTTC